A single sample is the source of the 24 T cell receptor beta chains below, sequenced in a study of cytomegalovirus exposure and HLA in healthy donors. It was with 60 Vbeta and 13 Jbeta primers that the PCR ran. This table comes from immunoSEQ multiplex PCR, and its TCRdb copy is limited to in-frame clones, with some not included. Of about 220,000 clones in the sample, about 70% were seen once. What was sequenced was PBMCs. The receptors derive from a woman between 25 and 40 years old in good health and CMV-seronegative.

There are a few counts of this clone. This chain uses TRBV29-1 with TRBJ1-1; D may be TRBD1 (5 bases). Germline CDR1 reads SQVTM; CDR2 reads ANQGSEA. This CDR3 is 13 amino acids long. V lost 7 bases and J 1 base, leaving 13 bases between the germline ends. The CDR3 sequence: CSASTGENTEAFF. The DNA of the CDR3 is TGCAGCGCTTCGACGGGGGAGAACACTGAAGCTTTCTTT.

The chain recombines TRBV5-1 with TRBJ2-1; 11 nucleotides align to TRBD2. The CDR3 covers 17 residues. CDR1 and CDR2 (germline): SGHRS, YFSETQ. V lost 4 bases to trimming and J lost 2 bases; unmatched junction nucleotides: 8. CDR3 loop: CASSTPTSGAAYNEQFF. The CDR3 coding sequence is TGCGCCAGCAGCACCCCGACTAGCGGGGCGGCCTACAATGAGCAGTTCTTC.

The chain's CDR3 is CASSLGGGGTDTQYF. Here the CDR3 DNA reads TGTGCCAGCAGCTTAGGCGGGGGAGGCACAGATACGCAGTATTTT. The V call is TRBV5-6, the J call TRBJ2-3; 7 bases agree with TRBD2. The CDR3 has 15 amino acids. V gave up 2 bases and J gave up 1 base; unmatched junction bases: 4. Germline assignment: CDR1 SGHDT and CDR2 YYEEEE.

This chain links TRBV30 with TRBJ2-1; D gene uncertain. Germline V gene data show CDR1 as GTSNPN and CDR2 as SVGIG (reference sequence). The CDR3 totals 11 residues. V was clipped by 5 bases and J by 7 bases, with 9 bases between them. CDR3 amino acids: CAWAPGNEQFF. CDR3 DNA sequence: TGTGCCTGGGCACCCGGGAATGAGCAGTTCTTC.

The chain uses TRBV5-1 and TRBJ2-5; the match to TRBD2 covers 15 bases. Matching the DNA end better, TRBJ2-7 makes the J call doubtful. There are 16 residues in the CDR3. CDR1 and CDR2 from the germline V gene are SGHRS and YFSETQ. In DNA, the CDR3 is TGCGCCAGCAGCCAAGGACTAGCGGGAGGGAACTACGAGCAGTACTTC. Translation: CASSQGLAGGNYEQYF.

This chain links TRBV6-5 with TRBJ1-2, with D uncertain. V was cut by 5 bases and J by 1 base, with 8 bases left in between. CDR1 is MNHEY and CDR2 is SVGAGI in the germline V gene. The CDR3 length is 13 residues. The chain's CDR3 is CASSNSINYGYTF. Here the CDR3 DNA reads TGTGCCAGCAGTAACAGCATTAACTATGGCTACACCTTC.

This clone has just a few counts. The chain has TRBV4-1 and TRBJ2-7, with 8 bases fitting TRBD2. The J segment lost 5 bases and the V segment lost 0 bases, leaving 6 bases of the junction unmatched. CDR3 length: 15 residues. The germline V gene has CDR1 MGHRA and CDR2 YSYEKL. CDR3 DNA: TGCGCCAGCAGCCAAGACGGAGCGGGGGCCAACGAGCAGTACTTC. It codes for CASSQDGAGANEQYF.

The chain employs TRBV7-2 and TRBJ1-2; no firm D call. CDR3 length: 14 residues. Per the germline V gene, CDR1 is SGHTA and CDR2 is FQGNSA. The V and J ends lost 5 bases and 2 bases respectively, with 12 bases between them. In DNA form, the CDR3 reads TGTGCCAGCAGCCCGTCGACAAGGAACTATGGCTACACCTTC. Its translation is CASSPSTRNYGYTF.

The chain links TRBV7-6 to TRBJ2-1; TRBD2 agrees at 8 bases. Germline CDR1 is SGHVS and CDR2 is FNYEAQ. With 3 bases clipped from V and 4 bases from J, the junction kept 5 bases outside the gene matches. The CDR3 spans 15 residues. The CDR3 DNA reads TGTGCCAGCAGCTTCGACGGGAGGGGTTACAATGAGCAGTTCTTC. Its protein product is CASSFDGRGYNEQFF.

The CDR3 DNA sequence: TGTGCCAGCAGTGAATTGCGGGGGCGCCAAGGGGAGACCCAGTACTTC. It encodes CASSELRGRQGETQYF. V usage is TRBV2 and J usage is TRBJ2-5; possibly TRBD2 for D (7 bases). Between the trimmed V and J ends, which lost 2 bases and 5 bases, there was a span of 18 bases. This CDR3 contains 16 residues. Germline assignment: CDR1 SNHLY and CDR2 FYNNEI. The full variable domain, in which reference TRBV2 and TRBJ2-5 provide the parts outside the CDR3, is EPEVTQTPSHQVTQMGQEVILRCVPISNHLYFYWYRQILGQKVEFLVSFYNNEISEKSEIFDDQFSVERPDGSNFTLKIRSTKLEDSAMYFCASSELRGRQGETQYFGPGTRLLVL.

CDR3: CASSRQMNTEAFF. The CDR3 bases are TGTGCCAGCAGCCGACAGATGAACACTGAAGCTTTCTTT. This chain connects TRBV6-5 to TRBJ1-1; tentative D call: TRBD1 (5 bases). This CDR3 has 13 amino acids. V dropped 6 bases and J dropped 0 bases, with 8 bases sitting between them. CDR1 MNHEY and CDR2 SVGAGI come from the germline V gene.

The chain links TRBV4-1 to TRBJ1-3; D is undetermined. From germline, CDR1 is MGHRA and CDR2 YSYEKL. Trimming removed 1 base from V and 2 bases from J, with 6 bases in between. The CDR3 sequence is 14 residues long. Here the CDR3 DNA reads TGCGCCAGCAGCCAAGTAGTTCCTGGAAACACCATATATTTT. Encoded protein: CASSQVVPGNTIYF.

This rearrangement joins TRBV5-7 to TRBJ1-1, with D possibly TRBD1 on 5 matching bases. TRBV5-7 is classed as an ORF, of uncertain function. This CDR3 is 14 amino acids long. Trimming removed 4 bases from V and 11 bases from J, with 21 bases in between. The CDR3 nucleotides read TGTGCCAGCAGCCTCACAGGTGATACCCCCTCTGCTTTCTTT. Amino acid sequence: CASSLTGDTPSAFF.

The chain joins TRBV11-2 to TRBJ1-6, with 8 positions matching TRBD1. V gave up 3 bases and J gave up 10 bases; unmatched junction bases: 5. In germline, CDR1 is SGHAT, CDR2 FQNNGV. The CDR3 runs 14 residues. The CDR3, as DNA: TGTGCCAGCAGCTTTAACAGGGGGAGGTCACCCCTCCACTTT. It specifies CASSFNRGRSPLHF.

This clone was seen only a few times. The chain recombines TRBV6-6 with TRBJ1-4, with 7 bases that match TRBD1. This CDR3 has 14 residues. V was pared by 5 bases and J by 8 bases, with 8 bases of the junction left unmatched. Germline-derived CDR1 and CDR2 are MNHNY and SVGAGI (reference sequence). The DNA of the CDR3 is TGTGCCAGCAGTCCACCCGGGACAGCCGAAAAACTGTTTTTT. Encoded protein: CASSPPGTAEKLFF.

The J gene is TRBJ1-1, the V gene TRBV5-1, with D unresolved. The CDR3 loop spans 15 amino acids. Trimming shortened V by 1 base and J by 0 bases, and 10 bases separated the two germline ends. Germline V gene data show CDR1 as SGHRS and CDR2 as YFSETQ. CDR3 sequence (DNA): TGCGCCAGCAGCTTGACGAGGGCGTTGAACACTGAAGCTTTCTTT. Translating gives CASSLTRALNTEAFF.

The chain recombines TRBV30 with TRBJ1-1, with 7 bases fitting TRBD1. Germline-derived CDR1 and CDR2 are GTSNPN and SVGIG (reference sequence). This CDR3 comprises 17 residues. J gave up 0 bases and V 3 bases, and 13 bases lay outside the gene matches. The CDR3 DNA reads TGTGCCTGGAGCCCTAGGGGACAGTTGCCTATGAACACTGAAGCTTTCTTT. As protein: CAWSPRGQLPMNTEAFF.

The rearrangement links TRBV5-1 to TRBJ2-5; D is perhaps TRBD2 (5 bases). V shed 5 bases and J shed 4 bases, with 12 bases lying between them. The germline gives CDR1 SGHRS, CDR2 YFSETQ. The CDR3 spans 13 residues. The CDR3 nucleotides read TGCGCCAGCAGAGATACAGCGGCAGAGACCCAGTACTTC. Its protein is CASRDTAAETQYF.

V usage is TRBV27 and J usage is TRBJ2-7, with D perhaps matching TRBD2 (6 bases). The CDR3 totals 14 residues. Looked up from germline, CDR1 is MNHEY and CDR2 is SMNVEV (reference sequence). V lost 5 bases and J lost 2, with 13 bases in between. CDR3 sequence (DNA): TGTGCCAGCAGTCATTCCGGGGGTGCCTACGAGCAGTACTTC. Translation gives CASSHSGGAYEQYF.

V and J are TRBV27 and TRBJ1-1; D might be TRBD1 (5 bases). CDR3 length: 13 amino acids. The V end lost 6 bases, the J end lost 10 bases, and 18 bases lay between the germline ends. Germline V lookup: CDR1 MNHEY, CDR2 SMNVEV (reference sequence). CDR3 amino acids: CASSVTGEDGAFF. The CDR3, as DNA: TGTGCCAGCAGCGTAACAGGAGAGGATGGAGCTTTCTTT.

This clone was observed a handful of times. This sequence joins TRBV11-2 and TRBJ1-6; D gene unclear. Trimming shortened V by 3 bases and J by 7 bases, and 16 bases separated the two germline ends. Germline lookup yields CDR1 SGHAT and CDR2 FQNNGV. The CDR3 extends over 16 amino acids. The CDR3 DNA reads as TGTGCCAGCAGCTTGGCATCCACCGGAGGGAATTCACCCCTCCACTTT. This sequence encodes CASSLASTGGNSPLHF.

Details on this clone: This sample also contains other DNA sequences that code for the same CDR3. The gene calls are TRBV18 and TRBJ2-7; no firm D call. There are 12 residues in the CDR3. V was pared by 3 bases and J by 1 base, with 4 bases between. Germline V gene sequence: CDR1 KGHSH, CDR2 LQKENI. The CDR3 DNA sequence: TGTGCCAGCTCACCCCAATCCTACGAGCAGTACTTC. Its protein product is CASSPQSYEQYF.

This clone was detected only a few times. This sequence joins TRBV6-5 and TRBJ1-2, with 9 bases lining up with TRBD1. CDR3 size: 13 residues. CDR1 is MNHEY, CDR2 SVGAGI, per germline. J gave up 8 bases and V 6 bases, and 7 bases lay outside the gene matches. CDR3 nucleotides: TGTGCCAGCAGCTTGGGACAGGGAGGCGGCTACACCTTC. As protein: CASSLGQGGGYTF.

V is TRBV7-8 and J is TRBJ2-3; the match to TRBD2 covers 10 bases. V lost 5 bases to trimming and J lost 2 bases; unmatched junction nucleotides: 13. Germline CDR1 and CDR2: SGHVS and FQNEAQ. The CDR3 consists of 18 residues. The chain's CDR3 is CASSHTVPAGGFTDTQYF. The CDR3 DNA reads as TGTGCCAGCAGCCACACAGTTCCAGCGGGAGGGTTCACAGATACGCAGTATTTT.